This TCR beta chain stems from a study of tumor-infiltrating lymphocytes in primary liver carcinoma. Study-level background: Tumors were staged T1-T3 N0M0 and measured roughly 4.2 to 10 cm across.

With respect to this clonotype: Its antigen is still unknown. A much bigger clone sits one base away, suggesting this may be a read error.

Both blood RNA, taken from unsorted whole blood, and germline DNA were extracted. Chronic HBV infection affected patients, none of whom had received treatment. Study observations and caveats: The difference in top-250-clone fraction between tumors and blood was significant, favoring tumors (p = 0.039). Between tumor regions, pairs overlapped more than tumor-adjacent and tumor-blood pairs did.

cDNA specific to TCR beta was made from approximately 500 ng of total RNA, with a constant-region primer employed for priming. Construction of TCR beta libraries relied on three successive nested multiplex PCR rounds employing slightly modified ARM-PCR. MiXCR, applied by TCRdb to the multiplex PCR reads, yields one record per CDR3 protein. The sample lists some 190,000 distinct CDR3 sequences, 60% occurring once. Sequences were obtained from peripheral blood. The receptor was isolated from a man aged 35-49 years with primary liver carcinoma and hepatitis B virus infection.

The CDR3 protein is CASVSRGAANYDYTF. CDR3 nucleotide sequence: TGTGCCAGCGTCTCTCGTGGGGCAGCTAACTATGACTACACCTTC. This chain joins TRBV11-2 and TRBJ1-2; D is possibly TRBD1 (5 bases). The CDR3 has 15 amino acids. CDR1 SGHAT and CDR2 FQNNGV come from the germline V gene.